Included here is one TCR beta chain sequence, with context. This sample stems from a study of regulatory T cells in long-lasting Graves disease. HTBI primers from iRepertoire and Arm-PCR of CDR3 regions yielded the TCR beta libraries. TCRdb independently ran MiXCR on the multiplex PCR reads; one entry per CDR3 protein. The table has around 450,000 distinct CDR3 sequences, about a sixth seen once. Time point of the sample: newly diagnosed GD, antithyroid drugs for less than 3 months. The TCR library used RNA extracted from PBMCs. V lost 5 bases and J lost 0, with 26 bases in between. The CDR3 is 20 residues long. Germline CDR1 SGHTA, CDR2 FQGNSA. These data were also filed under a second study, of T cells in Graves' hyperthyroidism and ophthalmopathy.

The source material was peripheral blood mononuclear cells (PBMCs), sampled at new diagnosis, from a patient treated with antithyroid drugs. The genes are TRBV7-2 and TRBJ1-5; D unresolved. This receptor was identified in a man between 40 and 49 years old with Graves disease. The CDR3 DNA is TGTGCCAGCAGCAAGTTAAGAGGAGACGCTACCCATTATAGCAATCAGCCCCAGCATTTT. This encodes CASSKLRGDATHYSNQPQHF.